This TCR beta chain emerged from a study of blood T cell repertoires in COVID-19. Study as a whole: The samples span acute and convalescent COVID-19 from the United States, Italy and Spain. PBMCs, B-cell-depleted T cells, or T cells provided the cDNA or gDNA that made up the material.

The germline CDR1 and CDR2 sequences are SGHVS and FNYEAQ. The CDR3 sequence is 18 residues long. The V segment lost 2 bases and the J segment 7 bases; nucleotides outside the gene matches: 15. The authors' processing: Amplification from reference gene primers served as the basis for estimated nucleated cell counts. Profiled with immunoSEQ multiplex PCR; TCRdb holds only in-frame clones, not every one. V and J calls and clone size are as listed in that table; D and trimming were resolved from the DNA. The repertoire has 74,000 or so clones, 80% to 90% of them found once; the top ten carry 2.5% to 3%.

Sequenced material: peripheral blood. The sequence came from a man aged 45-65 years with acute or convalescent COVID-19. The chain joins TRBV7-6 to TRBJ2-1, with TRBD1 matching over 9 bases. The CDR3 region is CASSLLTIPGTGQNEQFF. CDR3 nucleotides: TGTGCCAGCAGCTTACTCACGATCCCCGGGACAGGGCAAAATGAGCAGTTCTTC.